The rows below give T cell receptor beta chains drawn from one sample of a study of shared T cell receptors in the human thymus. Method: immunoSEQ multiplex PCR; TCRdb's copy keeps in-frame clones and lacks some. This table holds around 340,000 clones, approximately 95% found once. Sequencing was done on a sample of thymocytes. The receptor set was obtained from a human donor. Both conserved end residues are part of each CDR3. Fields, in order: CDR3 length, clone size, J gene, V gene, CDR3 protein. Not all rows give a size; the values are once, few, many and, for expanded clones, a class.

CDR3 length: 14
clone size: .
J gene: TRBJ2-1
V gene: TRBV10-3
CDR3 protein: CAISDRELYNEQFF

CDR3 length: 13
clone size: .
J gene: TRBJ2-2
V gene: TRBV19
CDR3 protein: CASSNQRSGELFF

CDR3 length: 18
clone size: .
J gene: TRBJ2-7
V gene: TRBV28
CDR3 protein: CASSLVRGGQGPSYEQYF

CDR3 length: 18
clone size: .
J gene: TRBJ2-2
V gene: TRBV27
CDR3 protein: CASSLSASGNANTGELFF

CDR3 length: 16
clone size: .
J gene: TRBJ2-3
V gene: TRBV11-2
CDR3 protein: CASRLGGSPRTDTQYF

CDR3 length: 18
clone size: few
J gene: TRBJ2-2
V gene: TRBV28
CDR3 protein: CASSPVPDRGKVTGELFF

CDR3 length: 17
clone size: .
J gene: TRBJ2-7
V gene: TRBV14
CDR3 protein: CASSQTKTEKDSYEQYF

CDR3 length: 15
clone size: .
J gene: TRBJ1-1
V gene: TRBV19
CDR3 protein: CASSIEGGMNTEAFF

CDR3 length: 14
clone size: .
J gene: TRBJ2-7
V gene: TRBV4-1
CDR3 protein: CASSQGPISYEQYF

CDR3 length: 17
clone size: .
J gene: TRBJ2-7
V gene: TRBV5-4
CDR3 protein: CASSYGNSGTATYEQYF

CDR3 length: 14
clone size: .
J gene: TRBJ2-5
V gene: TRBV5-4
CDR3 protein: CASSLEQGQETQYF

CDR3 length: 16
clone size: .
J gene: TRBJ1-2
V gene: TRBV27
CDR3 protein: CASSSNPRDRRCGYTF

CDR3 length: 14
clone size: once
J gene: TRBJ2-7
V gene: TRBV14
CDR3 protein: CASSPPGGSHEQYF

CDR3 length: 16
clone size: .
J gene: TRBJ2-5
V gene: TRBV5-1
CDR3 protein: CASSWGLAARKETQYF

CDR3 length: 15
clone size: .
J gene: TRBJ2-3
V gene: TRBV4-3
CDR3 protein: CASSQDTGSTDTQYF

CDR3 length: 15
clone size: .
J gene: TRBJ2-5
V gene: TRBV30
CDR3 protein: CAWSVPRQEKETQYF

CDR3 length: 15
clone size: .
J gene: TRBJ1-1
V gene: TRBV6-6
CDR3 protein: CASSLRGGLNTEAFF

CDR3 length: 15
clone size: .
J gene: TRBJ2-1
V gene: TRBV27
CDR3 protein: CASLTPGLGYNEQFF

CDR3 length: 13
clone size: .
J gene: TRBJ1-1
V gene: TRBV27
CDR3 protein: CASSLTGTTEAFF

CDR3 length: 14
clone size: .
J gene: TRBJ2-7
V gene: TRBV28
CDR3 protein: CASSSGGTLYEQYF

CDR3 length: 14
clone size: .
J gene: TRBJ1-3
V gene: TRBV27
CDR3 protein: CASSPGQSGNTIYF

CDR3 length: 18
clone size: .
J gene: TRBJ2-3
V gene: TRBV7-2
CDR3 protein: CASRHKGASGISTDTQYF

CDR3 length: 20
clone size: .
J gene: TRBJ2-1
V gene: TRBV1
CDR3 protein: CTSSPPGLAGARSSYNEQFF

CDR3 length: 16
clone size: .
J gene: TRBJ2-5
V gene: TRBV19
CDR3 protein: CASSGAGGGRKETQYF

CDR3 length: 18
clone size: once
J gene: TRBJ1-1
V gene: TRBV15
CDR3 protein: CATSTALAGDRLNTEAFF

CDR3 length: 15
clone size: .
J gene: TRBJ2-2
V gene: TRBV11-2
CDR3 protein: CASSSDSLNTGELFF

CDR3 length: 16
clone size: .
J gene: TRBJ2-7
V gene: TRBV27
CDR3 protein: CASSPLNRDTTYEQYF

CDR3 length: 15
clone size: .
J gene: TRBJ2-1
V gene: TRBV28
CDR3 protein: CASSPDMGPYNEQFF

CDR3 length: 15
clone size: .
J gene: TRBJ2-1
V gene: TRBV7-9
CDR3 protein: CASSFLAGGNDEQFF

CDR3 length: 15
clone size: .
J gene: TRBJ1-2
V gene: TRBV2
CDR3 protein: CASSTGTGVGYGYTF

CDR3 length: 12
clone size: .
J gene: TRBJ2-7
V gene: TRBV5-1
CDR3 protein: CASSLGEYEQYF

CDR3 length: 13
clone size: .
J gene: TRBJ2-7
V gene: TRBV10-2
CDR3 protein: CASSERQPYEQYF

CDR3 length: 18
clone size: .
J gene: TRBJ1-1
V gene: TRBV27
CDR3 protein: CASSPNPPGQGMNTEAFF

CDR3 length: 15
clone size: .
J gene: TRBJ1-5
V gene: TRBV10-3
CDR3 protein: CAISGTGKFGQPQHF

CDR3 length: 18
clone size: once
J gene: TRBJ2-2
V gene: TRBV4-2
CDR3 protein: CASSQGLAGVMNTGELFF

CDR3 length: 22
clone size: .
J gene: TRBJ2-6
V gene: TRBV4-3
CDR3 protein: CASSQDEGGAGSGSNGANVLTF

CDR3 length: 17
clone size: .
J gene: TRBJ2-5
V gene: TRBV15
CDR3 protein: CATSPDRREDHQETQYF

CDR3 length: 16
clone size: .
J gene: TRBJ2-7
V gene: TRBV5-6
CDR3 protein: CASSLSPAPIPYEQYF

CDR3 length: 15
clone size: once
J gene: TRBJ2-1
V gene: TRBV6-4
CDR3 protein: CASSDRRVSYNEQFF

CDR3 length: 14
clone size: .
J gene: TRBJ2-7
V gene: TRBV25-1
CDR3 protein: CASSAPARAYEQYF

CDR3 length: 20
clone size: .
J gene: TRBJ1-5
V gene: TRBV19
CDR3 protein: CASSIDSQDLRVYSNQPQHF

CDR3 length: 18
clone size: .
J gene: TRBJ2-2
V gene: TRBV14
CDR3 protein: CASSQGSHYTTDTGELFF

CDR3 length: 15
clone size: .
J gene: TRBJ2-7
V gene: TRBV25-1
CDR3 protein: CASSERGTGVHEQYF

CDR3 length: 16
clone size: .
J gene: TRBJ2-5
V gene: TRBV2
CDR3 protein: CATRTSGLSLGETQYF

CDR3 length: 16
clone size: once
J gene: TRBJ2-1
V gene: TRBV4-1
CDR3 protein: CASSQDVASGYNEQFF

CDR3 length: 16
clone size: .
J gene: TRBJ2-3
V gene: TRBV7-9
CDR3 protein: CASSLGLAGSTDTQYF

CDR3 length: 16
clone size: .
J gene: TRBJ2-7
V gene: TRBV11-1
CDR3 protein: CASSTRQGGLSYEQYF

CDR3 length: 12
clone size: .
J gene: TRBJ2-7
V gene: TRBV2
CDR3 protein: CALRGVAYEQYF

CDR3 length: 17
clone size: .
J gene: TRBJ2-2
V gene: TRBV4-1
CDR3 protein: CASSHRDRGQNTGELFF

CDR3 length: 17
clone size: once
J gene: TRBJ2-7
V gene: TRBV10-2
CDR3 protein: CASSEGETSGGSYEQYF

CDR3 length: 17
clone size: .
J gene: TRBJ1-4
V gene: TRBV27
CDR3 protein: CASSLSGVRGGDEKLFF

CDR3 length: 16
clone size: .
J gene: TRBJ2-1
V gene: TRBV28
CDR3 protein: CASSPGRGGCYNEQFF

CDR3 length: 12
clone size: .
J gene: TRBJ2-7
V gene: TRBV6-5
CDR3 protein: CASSAVRPEQYF

CDR3 length: 18
clone size: .
J gene: TRBJ2-1
V gene: TRBV6-1
CDR3 protein: CASSEIQPRDRVYNEQFF

CDR3 length: 14
clone size: .
J gene: TRBJ2-3
V gene: TRBV28
CDR3 protein: CASSSGNLADTQYF

CDR3 length: 16
clone size: .
J gene: TRBJ2-2
V gene: TRBV27
CDR3 protein: CASSNPGTGITGELFF

CDR3 length: 13
clone size: .
J gene: TRBJ1-1
V gene: TRBV6-5
CDR3 protein: CASKLRGKAEAFF

CDR3 length: 19
clone size: .
J gene: TRBJ2-5
V gene: TRBV6-1
CDR3 protein: CASSEGTSGGQKVKETQYF